The present T cell receptor beta chain was sequenced within a study of T cells expressing NK-cell markers. Across the study: From sorted CD3+CD56+NKG2C+, CD3+CD56+NKG2C- and CD3+CD56-NKG2C+ T cells came the TCR beta repertoires.

Notes on the study in general: In a group of about 6 donors, dominant NKG2C+ clonotypes represented about 1.0-8% of CD8+ T cells.

As for this clonotype: The antigen is not known.

TCRdb re-called the 5' RACE reads and catalogs CDR3 proteins one per entry, DNA excluded. This listing includes 440,000 or so distinct CDR3 sequences. This receptor was obtained from a woman between 18 and 70 years old in good health. The source material was blood T cells: a sorted CD56 or NKG2C T cell subset, CD4+ or CD8+ T cells, or bulk PBMC T cells (not recorded which).

CDR3 sequence reads: CAWSVRGTDTQYF. This sequence joins TRBV30 and TRBJ2-3. From germline, CDR1 is GTSNPN and CDR2 SVGIG (reference sequence). The CDR3 is 13 residues long.